The clone carrying this T cell receptor (beta chain) was seen more than once but under ten times. No antigen is known for it. The sample comes from a study of T-cell memory formation after mild COVID-19. Study details: Each donor largely had its own TCR clusters.

Regarding the study as a whole: The main location of contracting CD4+ clones was CM and EM, and that of contracting CD8+ clones was EMRA. What remained unconfirmed was the SARS-CoV-2 specificity of second-wave clones peaking on day 37.

TCRdb analysed the 5' RACE reads with MiXCR anew, one entry per CDR3 protein. The sample yields 200,000 or so distinct CDR3 sequences, around 16% seen once. From germline, CDR1 is SGHVS and CDR2 FQNEAQ. The CDR3 loop spans 17 amino acids. Between the trimmed V and J ends, which lost 1 base and 4 bases, there was a span of 17 bases. This receptor was obtained from an adult woman who had mild COVID-19 (a few samples of this study predate the infection). Cell type and time point are not known. Sequences were obtained from PBMCs or a T cell subset sorted from them (not recorded which). The gene calls are TRBV7-8 and TRBJ1-5; D may be TRBD1 (6 bases). CDR3 sequence (DNA): TGTGCCAGCAGCTTAGGTTCGCGCAGGGGACTTAATCAGCCCCAGCATTTT. This sequence encodes CASSLGSRRGLNQPQHF.